Listed below are T cell receptor beta chains from one sample, sequenced in a study of monozygotic twins with inflammatory bowel disease. Each CDR3 protein gets one entry in TCRdb, which reprocessed the 5' RACE reads and gives no DNA. The repertoire table contains 300,000 to 350,000 distinct CDR3 sequences. The source material was blood. These receptors were obtained from a human donor with ulcerative colitis or Crohn's disease, or a healthy co-twin of an affected twin (not recorded which). Each CDR3 is given with its conserved first and last residue. The order of the fields is CDR3 protein, J gene, V gene.

CDR3aa: CASSLFSLGAFF
j_gene: TRBJ1-1
v_gene: TRBV28

CDR3aa: CASSLADRGSGNEQFF
j_gene: TRBJ2-1
v_gene: TRBV5-1

CDR3aa: CASSTVGGMNSPLHF
j_gene: TRBJ1-6
v_gene: TRBV27

CDR3aa: CASSEVGSQPQHF
j_gene: TRBJ1-5
v_gene: TRBV6-1

CDR3aa: CASSLDTEAFF
j_gene: TRBJ1-1
v_gene: TRBV5-1

CDR3aa: CASSLAPRETPYNEQFF
j_gene: TRBJ2-1
v_gene: TRBV11-2

CDR3aa: CASSGGSGGNYNEQFF
j_gene: TRBJ2-1
v_gene: TRBV2

CDR3aa: CASSLYSGDNYGYAF
j_gene: TRBJ1-2
v_gene: TRBV11-2

CDR3aa: CASSPDSGSYEQYF
j_gene: TRBJ2-7
v_gene: TRBV18

CDR3aa: CSASSGGNWDTEAFF
j_gene: TRBJ1-1
v_gene: TRBV20-1

CDR3aa: CASSSRTNGANYGYTF
j_gene: TRBJ1-2
v_gene: TRBV7-9

CDR3aa: CASSLPAGSNRYNEQFF
j_gene: TRBJ2-1
v_gene: TRBV25-1

CDR3aa: CASSRPGLAGGDTQYF
j_gene: TRBJ2-3
v_gene: TRBV28

CDR3aa: CASSPKQGELGYTF
j_gene: TRBJ1-2
v_gene: TRBV4-3

CDR3aa: CASSLGQGLLDYEQYF
j_gene: TRBJ2-7
v_gene: TRBV5-1

CDR3aa: CASSYFSSVGHGSSYEQYF
j_gene: TRBJ2-7
v_gene: TRBV6-2/TRBV6-3

CDR3aa: CSARPAGLFYEQYF
j_gene: TRBJ2-7
v_gene: TRBV20-1

CDR3aa: CASSLGLSLAKNIQYF
j_gene: TRBJ2-4
v_gene: TRBV12-3/TRBV12-4

CDR3aa: CASSPTPIGPNYGYTF
j_gene: TRBJ1-2
v_gene: TRBV9

CDR3aa: CASSPPAGRANTEAFF
j_gene: TRBJ1-1
v_gene: TRBV5-4

CDR3aa: CATSVGLAESYEQYF
j_gene: TRBJ2-7
v_gene: TRBV15

CDR3aa: CASRATGTGSYEQYF
j_gene: TRBJ2-7
v_gene: TRBV5-1

CDR3aa: CASSQVGRGKTEAFF
j_gene: TRBJ1-1
v_gene: TRBV4-1

CDR3aa: CASSPTGGGASTDTQYF
j_gene: TRBJ2-3
v_gene: TRBV7-3

CDR3aa: CASKQLAQSTDTQYF
j_gene: TRBJ2-3
v_gene: TRBV5-1

CDR3aa: CASKKRAESNTGELFF
j_gene: TRBJ2-2
v_gene: TRBV5-1